Listed below are T cell receptor beta chains from one sample, sequenced in a study of blood T cells in healthy people across ages. TCRdb recomputed calls from the 5' RACE reads with MiXCR, one row per CDR3 protein. Of around 1,100,000 distinct CDR3 sequences in the sample, more than 30% are singletons; the top ten hold about an eighth. The sequenced sample consisted of blood. The receptor set was obtained from a young man in good health. The CDR3 runs from the conserved cysteine through the conserved F or W. Fields, in order: V gene, CDR3 protein.

V: TRBV12-5
CDR3: CASGLPPGQSSYNEQFF

V: TRBV28
CDR3: CASSPSDGYGYTF

V: TRBV9
CDR3: CASSVGGGIAEAFF

V: TRBV25-1
CDR3: CASSEYRVGYEQYF

V: TRBV20-1
CDR3: CSARDTGTGAPYGYTF

V: TRBV9
CDR3: CASSPRVYKEQFF

V: TRBV6-2/TRBV6-3
CDR3: CASSVGQHQETQYF

V: TRBV5-8
CDR3: CASSQGERNRIGVTEAFF

V: TRBV9
CDR3: CASSVSGQSYEQYF

V: TRBV7-2
CDR3: CASSSTGGETTPLHF

V: TRBV20-1
CDR3: CSADLGAGYTF

V: TRBV6-5
CDR3: CASSSAPGTHYGYTF

V: TRBV4-3
CDR3: CASSQDGRGSGKQFF

V: TRBV12-3/TRBV12-4
CDR3: CASSTNGQATDTQYF

V: TRBV13
CDR3: CASSQPLVNTEAFF

V: TRBV27
CDR3: CASSLGVRYQPQHF

V: TRBV10-3
CDR3: CAISGVDLGSTDTQYF

V: TRBV10-3
CDR3: CAISGGPRGNYEQYF

V: TRBV12-5
CDR3: CASGPPPGGQPQHF

V: TRBV3-1
CDR3: CASSPIAGEGDEQFF

V: TRBV20-1
CDR3: CSASRGPSNQPQHF

V: TRBV9
CDR3: CASSVNLPRTANTGELFF

V: TRBV10-3
CDR3: CAISEVDNYGYTF

V: TRBV12-3/TRBV12-4
CDR3: CASRWGGRNNSPLHF

V: TRBV6-6
CDR3: CASSDRGASTEAFF

V: TRBV28
CDR3: CASSGGTGAFNYGYTF

V: TRBV14
CDR3: CASSQDRDWHGYTF

V: TRBV7-2
CDR3: CASSSGTVLNSPLHF

V: TRBV18
CDR3: CASSPSGDGYTF

V: TRBV28
CDR3: CASTETGGRNEQYF

V: TRBV6-5
CDR3: CASRRQGVTYGYTF

V: TRBV27
CDR3: CASSPGTGQTQYF

V: TRBV7-2
CDR3: CASSPLRTGDQETQYF

V: TRBV6-2/TRBV6-3
CDR3: CASSYGTKQFF

V: TRBV12-3/TRBV12-4
CDR3: CASSFGRDSPSYEQYF

V: TRBV5-5
CDR3: CASSGRGAGNEKLFF

V: TRBV7-2
CDR3: CASSLQGNLNTGELFF

V: TRBV6-5
CDR3: CASSSPGDRDTQYF

V: TRBV28
CDR3: CASYRAGTNYGYTF

V: TRBV7-2
CDR3: CASTQTGTGVSNEQFF

V: TRBV5-1
CDR3: CASSLPETYEQYF

V: TRBV5-1
CDR3: CASSMIGGQSTEAFF

V: TRBV20-1
CDR3: CSARGRVPFNQPQHF

V: TRBV12-3/TRBV12-4
CDR3: CASSFFDIGAGTEAFF

V: TRBV9
CDR3: CASSVASSGHSYNEQFF

V: TRBV2
CDR3: CASRGQAGDTQYF

V: TRBV20-1
CDR3: CSAEDRVGTDTQYF

V: TRBV5-1
CDR3: CASSLGARGSTEAFF

V: TRBV12-3/TRBV12-4
CDR3: CASSPLRGAANEQFF

V: TRBV2
CDR3: CASSDWDGARTDTQYF

V: TRBV9
CDR3: CASSVAPGFDQPQHF

V: TRBV5-4
CDR3: CASSPGGSGLNYGYTF

V: TRBV28
CDR3: CAGGLLIGNQPQHF

V: TRBV4-1
CDR3: CASSQDDSRRAYGYTF

V: TRBV6-6
CDR3: CATQTGLENRPQHF